The entry that follows covers one TCR beta chain sequence. What it recognizes is unknown. This sample is drawn from a study of lymphopenia after photon versus proton radiotherapy. This CDR3 region has 15 residues. Germline V CDR1 and CDR2: SGHRS, YFSETQ. Trimming removed 0 bases from V and 5 bases from J, with 12 bases in between. Findings and limits, study-wide: Only patients who died were analyzed for survival; proton advantage is unproven. After the lymphocyte nadir, photon-treated repertoires showed oligoclonal expansion, especially of CD8+ Temra cells. Relative stability marked proton patients; photon patients lost diversity and naive cells. Post-nadir TCR diversity decline inversely tracked overall survival among those who died.

Produced via immunoSEQ multiplex PCR; TCRdb's table is partial and in-frame only. The sample has approximately 160,000 clones; 80% to 90% are singletons. This chain connects TRBV5-1 to TRBJ1-5, with no clear D. The clonotype was recovered from a man aged 45-65 years with gastric cancer. This material consisted of peripheral blood, taken from a patient treated with photon-based radiotherapy. The CDR3 loop reads CASSLDGESHQPQHF. Written as DNA, the CDR3 is TGCGCCAGCAGCTTGGACGGCGAATCCCATCAGCCCCAGCATTTT.